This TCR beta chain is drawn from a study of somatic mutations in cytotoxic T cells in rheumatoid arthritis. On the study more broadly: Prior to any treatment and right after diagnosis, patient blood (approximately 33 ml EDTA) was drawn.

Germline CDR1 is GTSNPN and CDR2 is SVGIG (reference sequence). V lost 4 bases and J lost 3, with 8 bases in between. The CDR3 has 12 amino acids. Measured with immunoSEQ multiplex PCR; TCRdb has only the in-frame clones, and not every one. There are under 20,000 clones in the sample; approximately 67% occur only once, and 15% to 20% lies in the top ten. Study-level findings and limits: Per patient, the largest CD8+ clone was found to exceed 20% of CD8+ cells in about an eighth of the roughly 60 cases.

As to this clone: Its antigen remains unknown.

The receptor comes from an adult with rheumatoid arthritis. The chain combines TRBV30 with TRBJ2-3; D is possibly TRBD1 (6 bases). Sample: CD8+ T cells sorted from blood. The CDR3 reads CAWIGQTDTQYF. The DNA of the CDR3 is TGTGCCTGGATAGGACAGACAGATACGCAGTATTTT.